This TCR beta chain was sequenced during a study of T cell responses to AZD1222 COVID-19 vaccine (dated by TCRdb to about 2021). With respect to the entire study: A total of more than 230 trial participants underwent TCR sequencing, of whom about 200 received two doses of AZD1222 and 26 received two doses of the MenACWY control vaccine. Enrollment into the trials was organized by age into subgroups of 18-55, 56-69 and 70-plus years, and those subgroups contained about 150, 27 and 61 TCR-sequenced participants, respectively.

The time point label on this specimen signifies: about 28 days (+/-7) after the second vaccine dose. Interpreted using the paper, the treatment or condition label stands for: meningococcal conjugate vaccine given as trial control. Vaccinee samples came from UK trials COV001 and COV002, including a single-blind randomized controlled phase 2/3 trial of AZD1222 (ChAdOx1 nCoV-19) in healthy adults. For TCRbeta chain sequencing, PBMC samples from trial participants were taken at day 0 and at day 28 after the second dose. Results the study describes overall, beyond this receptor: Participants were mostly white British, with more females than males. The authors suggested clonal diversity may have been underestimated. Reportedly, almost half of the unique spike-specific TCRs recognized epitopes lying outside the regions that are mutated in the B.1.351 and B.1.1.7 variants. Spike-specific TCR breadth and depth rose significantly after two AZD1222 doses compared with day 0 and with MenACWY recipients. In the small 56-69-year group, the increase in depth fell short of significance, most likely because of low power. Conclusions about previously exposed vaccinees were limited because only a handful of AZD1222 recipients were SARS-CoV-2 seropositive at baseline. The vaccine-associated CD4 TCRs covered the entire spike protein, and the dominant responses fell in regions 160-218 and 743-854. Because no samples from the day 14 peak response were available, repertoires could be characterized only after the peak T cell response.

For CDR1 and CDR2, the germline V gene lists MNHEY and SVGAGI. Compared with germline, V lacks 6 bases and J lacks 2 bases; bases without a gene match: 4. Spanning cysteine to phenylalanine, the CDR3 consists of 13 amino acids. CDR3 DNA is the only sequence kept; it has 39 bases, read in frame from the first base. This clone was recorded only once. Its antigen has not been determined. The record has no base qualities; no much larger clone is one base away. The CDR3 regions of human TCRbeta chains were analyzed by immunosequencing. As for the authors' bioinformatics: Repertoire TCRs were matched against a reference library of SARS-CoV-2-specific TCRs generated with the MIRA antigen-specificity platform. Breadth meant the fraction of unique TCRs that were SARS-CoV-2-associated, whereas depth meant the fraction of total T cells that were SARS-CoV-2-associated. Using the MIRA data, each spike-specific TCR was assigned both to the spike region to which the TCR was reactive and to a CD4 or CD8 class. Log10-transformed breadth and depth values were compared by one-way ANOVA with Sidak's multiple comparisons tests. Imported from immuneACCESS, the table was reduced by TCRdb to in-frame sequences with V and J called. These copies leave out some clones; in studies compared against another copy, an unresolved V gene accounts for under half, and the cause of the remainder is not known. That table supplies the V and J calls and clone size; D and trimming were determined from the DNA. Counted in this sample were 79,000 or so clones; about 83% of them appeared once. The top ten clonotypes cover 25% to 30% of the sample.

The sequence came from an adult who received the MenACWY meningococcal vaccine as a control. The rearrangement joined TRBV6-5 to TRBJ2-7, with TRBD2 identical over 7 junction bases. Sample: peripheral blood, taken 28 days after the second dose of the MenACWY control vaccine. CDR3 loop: CASRPSGTYEQYF. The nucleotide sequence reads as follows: TGTGCCAGCAGGCCTAGCGGAACCTACGAGCAGTACTTC.